A selection of T cell receptor beta chains follows, all from one sample in a study of T cells in localized non-small cell lung cancer. Method: immunoSEQ multiplex PCR; TCRdb's copy keeps in-frame clones and lacks some. The sample carries about 52,000 clones, roughly 88% recorded once. The sample here was peripheral blood, taken before any cancer treatment. Receptor source: a male donor older than 55 with stage III squamous cell lung carcinoma. CDR3s include the opening cysteine and the closing phenylalanine or tryptophan. The order of the fields is D gene, clone size, J gene, V gene, CDR3 protein, CDR3 DNA. A D gene is named only where the DNA matches it firmly. Size is stated for part of the rows, as once, few or many counts, or as a class when the clone is expanded.

D gene: TRBD2; clone size: -; J gene: TRBJ2-5; V gene: TRBV9; CDR3 protein: CASSTTPIMAGEKETQYF; CDR3 DNA: TGTGCCAGCAGCACCACACCTATAATGGCGGGGGAAAAAGAGACCCAGTACTTC
D gene: -; clone size: -; J gene: TRBJ1-4; V gene: TRBV4-1; CDR3 protein: CASSQDGGGGEKLFF; CDR3 DNA: TGCGCCAGCAGCCAAGATGGAGGGGGGGGTGAAAAACTGTTTTTT
D gene: -; clone size: -; J gene: TRBJ1-5; V gene: TRBV18; CDR3 protein: CASSPPGLNSNQPQHF; CDR3 DNA: TGTGCCAGCTCACCTCCAGGACTCAATAGCAATCAGCCCCAGCATTTT
D gene: -; clone size: -; J gene: TRBJ2-5; V gene: TRBV11-2; CDR3 protein: CASSLVETQYF; CDR3 DNA: TGTGCCAGCAGCTTAGTAGAGACCCAGTACTTC
D gene: -; clone size: -; J gene: TRBJ2-2; V gene: TRBV7-3; CDR3 protein: CASSPNNPGELFF; CDR3 DNA: TGTGCCAGCAGCCCTAATAACCCCGGGGAGCTGTTTTTT
D gene: TRBD1; clone size: once; J gene: TRBJ2-2; V gene: TRBV7-7; CDR3 protein: CASSPRTGNTGELFF; CDR3 DNA: TGTGCCAGCAGCCCCCGGACAGGGAACACCGGGGAGCTGTTTTTT
D gene: -; clone size: -; J gene: TRBJ2-1; V gene: TRBV11-1; CDR3 protein: CASRLQVGYNEQFF; CDR3 DNA: TGTGCCAGCAGGCTCCAAGTCGGGTACAATGAGCAGTTCTTC
D gene: -; clone size: once; J gene: TRBJ2-7; V gene: TRBV6-1; CDR3 protein: CASSVTGYEQYF; CDR3 DNA: TGTGCCAGCAGTGTTACAGGATACGAGCAGTACTTC
D gene: -; clone size: -; J gene: TRBJ1-5; V gene: TRBV4-1; CDR3 protein: CASSQAPINPGLNQPQHF; CDR3 DNA: TGCGCCAGCAGCCAGGCACCAATCAACCCGGGCCTAAATCAGCCCCAGCATTTT
D gene: -; clone size: -; J gene: TRBJ1-1; V gene: TRBV18; CDR3 protein: CASSPPGSVRAFF; CDR3 DNA: TGTGCCAGCTCACCACCTGGCTCAGTTAGAGCTTTCTTT
D gene: -; clone size: -; J gene: TRBJ2-7; V gene: TRBV10-2; CDR3 protein: CAVASAASSYEQYF; CDR3 DNA: TGCGCCGTGGCTAGCGCCGCCAGCTCCTACGAGCAGTACTTC
D gene: -; clone size: -; J gene: TRBJ2-7; V gene: TRBV20-1; CDR3 protein: CSARRSYEQYF; CDR3 DNA: TGCAGTGCTAGACGATCCTACGAGCAGTACTTC
D gene: TRBD2; clone size: -; J gene: TRBJ2-7; V gene: TRBV19; CDR3 protein: CASSGAGAGDSYEQYF; CDR3 DNA: TGTGCCAGTAGCGGGGCCGGAGCGGGGGACTCCTACGAGCAGTACTTC
D gene: TRBD1; clone size: -; J gene: TRBJ1-2; V gene: TRBV9; CDR3 protein: CASSVGIGGTDLYYGYTF; CDR3 DNA: TGTGCCAGCAGCGTAGGAATCGGGGGGACAGATTTATACTATGGCTACACCTTC
D gene: -; clone size: -; J gene: TRBJ2-3; V gene: TRBV7-9; CDR3 protein: CASSLRGQTDTQYF; CDR3 DNA: TGTGCCAGCAGCTTACGAGGACAGACAGATACGCAGTATTTT
D gene: -; clone size: -; J gene: TRBJ1-1; V gene: TRBV5-1; CDR3 protein: CASSLSPNTEAFF; CDR3 DNA: TGCGCCAGCAGCTTGAGTCCGAACACTGAAGCTTTCTTT
D gene: TRBD1; clone size: -; J gene: TRBJ1-2; V gene: TRBV28; CDR3 protein: CASIFSGQGAPNYGYTF; CDR3 DNA: TGTGCCAGCATATTCTCCGGACAGGGGGCTCCTAACTATGGCTACACCTTC
D gene: TRBD1; clone size: -; J gene: TRBJ2-1; V gene: TRBV7-9; CDR3 protein: CASSLEQGLAYNEQFF; CDR3 DNA: TGTGCCAGCAGCTTAGAACAGGGGCTAGCCTACAATGAGCAGTTCTTC
D gene: TRBD2; clone size: -; J gene: TRBJ2-7; V gene: TRBV7-9; CDR3 protein: CAGAGAYEQYF; CDR3 DNA: TGTGCCGGAGCGGGGGCTTACGAGCAGTACTTC
D gene: -; clone size: -; J gene: TRBJ1-1; V gene: TRBV27; CDR3 protein: CASSLPNAPEAFF; CDR3 DNA: TGTGCCAGCAGTTTACCGAACGCGCCTGAAGCTTTCTTT
D gene: -; clone size: -; J gene: TRBJ1-4; V gene: TRBV6-6; CDR3 protein: CASRENEKLFF; CDR3 DNA: TGTGCCAGCAGGGAAAATGAAAAACTGTTTTTT
D gene: -; clone size: -; J gene: TRBJ2-7; V gene: TRBV6-6; CDR3 protein: CASSDSYEQYF; CDR3 DNA: TGTGCCAGCTCGGACAGCTACGAGCAGTACTTC
D gene: TRBD1; clone size: few; J gene: TRBJ1-1; V gene: TRBV6-5; CDR3 protein: CASSLRTGYTEAFF; CDR3 DNA: TGTGCCAGCAGCCTCCGGACAGGCTACACTGAAGCTTTCTTT
D gene: -; clone size: once; J gene: TRBJ2-5; V gene: TRBV29-1; CDR3 protein: CSVEDWETQYF; CDR3 DNA: TGCAGCGTTGAAGACTGGGAGACCCAGTACTTC
D gene: TRBD1; clone size: -; J gene: TRBJ2-1; V gene: TRBV5-4; CDR3 protein: CASSDGLGGQAFF; CDR3 DNA: TGTGCCAGCAGCGACGGTTTGGGGGGACAGGCGTTCTTC
D gene: -; clone size: -; J gene: TRBJ2-7; V gene: TRBV29-1; CDR3 protein: CSVDSGFREYF; CDR3 DNA: TGCAGCGTTGACTCCGGATTTCGGGAGTACTTC
D gene: TRBD2; clone size: -; J gene: TRBJ2-1; V gene: TRBV7-9; CDR3 protein: CASSSQTSGGFNEQFF; CDR3 DNA: TGTGCCAGCAGCTCGCAGACTAGCGGGGGGTTCAATGAGCAGTTCTTC
D gene: TRBD2; clone size: -; J gene: TRBJ2-1; V gene: TRBV5-4; CDR3 protein: CASTGGLADYNEQFF; CDR3 DNA: TGTGCCAGCACTGGAGGACTAGCGGATTACAATGAGCAGTTCTTC
D gene: -; clone size: -; J gene: TRBJ2-7; V gene: TRBV7-2; CDR3 protein: CASSKRQETYEQYF; CDR3 DNA: TGTGCCAGCAGCAAACGACAGGAAACCTACGAGCAGTACTTC
D gene: TRBD2; clone size: -; J gene: TRBJ2-3; V gene: TRBV27; CDR3 protein: CASSLTGGSTDTQYF; CDR3 DNA: TGTGCCAGCAGTTTAACGGGAGGGAGCACAGATACGCAGTATTTT
D gene: -; clone size: -; J gene: TRBJ2-3; V gene: TRBV9; CDR3 protein: CASSEGSSSTDTQYF; CDR3 DNA: TGTGCCAGCAGCGAGGGCTCCTCTAGCACAGATACGCAGTATTTT
D gene: -; clone size: -; J gene: TRBJ2-2; V gene: TRBV19; CDR3 protein: CASSIDTFTGELFF; CDR3 DNA: TGTGCCAGTAGTATAGATACGTTCACCGGGGAGCTGTTTTTT
D gene: -; clone size: -; J gene: TRBJ1-1; V gene: TRBV10-3; CDR3 protein: CAISRGYDGTEAFF; CDR3 DNA: TGTGCCATCAGTAGGGGATATGACGGCACTGAAGCTTTCTTT
D gene: -; clone size: -; J gene: TRBJ1-2; V gene: TRBV6-6; CDR3 protein: CATGTDYGYTF; CDR3 DNA: TGTGCCACCGGGACGGACTATGGCTACACCTTC
D gene: TRBD1; clone size: -; J gene: TRBJ1-1; V gene: TRBV15; CDR3 protein: CATNWDRRNTEAFF; CDR3 DNA: TGTGCCACCAACTGGGACAGGCGGAACACTGAAGCTTTCTTT
D gene: -; clone size: -; J gene: TRBJ1-4; V gene: TRBV2; CDR3 protein: CASKGGTNEKLFF; CDR3 DNA: TGTGCCAGCAAAGGGGGGACTAATGAAAAACTGTTTTTT
D gene: -; clone size: few; J gene: TRBJ2-7; V gene: TRBV4-3; CDR3 protein: CASSPLGQGGGQYF; CDR3 DNA: TGCGCCAGCAGCCCCCTCGGGCAGGGAGGTGGGCAGTACTTC
D gene: -; clone size: once; J gene: TRBJ1-1; V gene: TRBV11-1; CDR3 protein: CASSLAYPGTEAFF; CDR3 DNA: TGTGCCAGCAGCTTAGCCTACCCAGGCACTGAAGCTTTCTTT
D gene: -; clone size: -; J gene: TRBJ1-5; V gene: TRBV6-5; CDR3 protein: CASSYSVGRVQPQHF; CDR3 DNA: TGTGCCAGCAGTTATTCGGTGGGGAGGGTTCAGCCCCAGCATTTT
D gene: TRBD2; clone size: -; J gene: TRBJ2-5; V gene: TRBV18; CDR3 protein: CASSPLMGLAGGPRETQYF; CDR3 DNA: TGTGCCAGCTCACCGCTGATGGGACTAGCGGGGGGGCCGAGAGAGACCCAGTACTTC
D gene: -; clone size: -; J gene: TRBJ1-5; V gene: TRBV5-8; CDR3 protein: CASSLVGGQRQPQHF; CDR3 DNA: TGTGCCAGCAGCTTGGTTGGGGGGCAGCGTCAGCCCCAGCATTTT
D gene: -; clone size: -; J gene: TRBJ1-1; V gene: TRBV7-6; CDR3 protein: CASSSQGSTEAFF; CDR3 DNA: TGTGCCAGCAGCTCCCAAGGGAGCACTGAAGCTTTCTTT
D gene: -; clone size: -; J gene: TRBJ2-1; V gene: TRBV7-9; CDR3 protein: CASSYQGAGDEQFF; CDR3 DNA: TGTGCCAGCAGCTACCAGGGCGCGGGTGATGAGCAGTTCTTC
D gene: -; clone size: once; J gene: TRBJ2-5; V gene: TRBV30; CDR3 protein: CAWSVPRGKETQYF; CDR3 DNA: TGTGCCTGGAGTGTACCCAGGGGCAAAGAGACCCAGTACTTC
D gene: -; clone size: few; J gene: TRBJ2-1; V gene: TRBV6-1; CDR3 protein: CASSEASGFDNEQFF; CDR3 DNA: TGTGCCAGCAGTGAAGCTAGTGGATTTGACAATGAGCAGTTCTTC
D gene: -; clone size: -; J gene: TRBJ1-2; V gene: TRBV7-3; CDR3 protein: CASSLNKDGYGYTF; CDR3 DNA: TGTGCCAGCAGCTTAAATAAAGACGGCTATGGCTACACCTTC
D gene: -; clone size: once; J gene: TRBJ1-1; V gene: TRBV19; CDR3 protein: CASSPTVNTEAFF; CDR3 DNA: TGTGCCAGTAGTCCTACAGTGAACACTGAAGCTTTCTTT
D gene: TRBD1; clone size: -; J gene: TRBJ2-7; V gene: TRBV19; CDR3 protein: CASSIFGDRAYEQYF; CDR3 DNA: TGTGCCAGTAGTATTTTCGGGGACAGGGCCTACGAGCAGTACTTC
D gene: -; clone size: -; J gene: TRBJ2-1; V gene: TRBV4-1; CDR3 protein: CASSQAAGTLYNEQFF; CDR3 DNA: TGCGCCAGCAGCCAAGCAGCCGGGACCCTCTACAATGAGCAGTTCTTC
D gene: -; clone size: few; J gene: TRBJ2-5; V gene: TRBV29-1; CDR3 protein: CSVEPEETQYF; CDR3 DNA: TGCAGCGTTGAACCGGAAGAGACCCAGTACTTC
D gene: -; clone size: -; J gene: TRBJ2-1; V gene: TRBV18; CDR3 protein: CASSPGTAYNEQFF; CDR3 DNA: TGTGCCAGCTCACCAGGGACCGCCTACAATGAGCAGTTCTTC
D gene: -; clone size: -; J gene: TRBJ1-2; V gene: TRBV19; CDR3 protein: CASSIGGGIRYGYTF; CDR3 DNA: TGTGCCAGTAGTATAGGTGGGGGAATCCGCTATGGCTACACCTTC
D gene: -; clone size: once; J gene: TRBJ1-2; V gene: TRBV4-3; CDR3 protein: CASSHDSSARGYTF; CDR3 DNA: TGCGCCAGCAGCCACGACAGCTCAGCCAGGGGCTACACCTTC
D gene: -; clone size: -; J gene: TRBJ2-3; V gene: TRBV28; CDR3 protein: CASSSPGPGITDTQYF; CDR3 DNA: TGTGCCAGCAGTTCCCCGGGACCGGGTATCACAGATACGCAGTATTTT
D gene: -; clone size: -; J gene: TRBJ1-1; V gene: TRBV18; CDR3 protein: CASSPQEGAWTEAFF; CDR3 DNA: TGTGCCAGCTCACCACAGGAAGGGGCTTGGACTGAAGCTTTCTTT
D gene: TRBD1; clone size: -; J gene: TRBJ1-6; V gene: TRBV7-9; CDR3 protein: CASNKQGTGSPLHF; CDR3 DNA: TGTGCCAGCAATAAACAGGGGACTGGTTCACCCCTCCACTTT
D gene: -; clone size: -; J gene: TRBJ1-3; V gene: TRBV4-1; CDR3 protein: CASSQDSTTLYTIYF; CDR3 DNA: TGCGCCAGCAGCCAGGACAGTACCACCCTTTACACCATATATTTT
D gene: -; clone size: few; J gene: TRBJ1-2; V gene: TRBV2; CDR3 protein: CASSVPGISMGYTF; CDR3 DNA: TGTGCCAGCAGTGTCCCGGGGATATCTATGGGCTACACCTTC